The source of this T cell receptor (beta chain) is a study of CD8+ T cells in alopecia areata. This CDR3 contains 12 residues. V was trimmed by 5 bases and J by 5 bases, leaving 12 bases between them. CDR1 and CDR2 from the germline V gene are SQVTM and ANQGSEA. It was cDNA, reverse transcribed from extracted RNA, that served as the sequencing template. Sequenced by immunoSEQ multiplex PCR; TCRdb stores in-frame clones only, minus some. The sample shows around 140,000 clones, about 88% of them seen only once. Treatment given: oral pan-JAK inhibitor, 5-10 mg twice daily. The TCR originated in a human donor with alopecia areata. Source: CD8+ T cells sorted from blood, taken at week 4, from a patient treated with tofacitinib. This chain joins TRBV29-1 and TRBJ1-2; a weak D match, TRBD1 (6 bases). The CDR3 DNA reads as TGCAGCGTTTATGGACAGAAATATGGCTACACCTTC. This translates into CSVYGQKYGYTF.